This TCR beta chain was sequenced for a study of identical twins. Study-wide results and limits: A cross-sectional statistical analysis, not follow-up of the same donors, supported the conclusions.

The CDR3 contains 13 residues. J gave up 4 bases and V 8 bases, and 4 bases lay outside the gene matches. The germline gives CDR1 ENHRY, CDR2 SYGVKD. About this clonotype: What it binds is unknown.

TCRdb analysed the 5' RACE reads with MiXCR anew, one entry per CDR3 protein. The sample carries some 730,000 distinct CDR3 sequences, 15% to 20% recorded once. A further study also used this sample, focusing on T cells expressing NK-cell markers. According to that study: Sorted CD3+CD56+NKG2C+, CD3+CD56+NKG2C- and CD3+CD56-NKG2C+ T cells provided the TCR beta repertoires. Seropositivity for HCMV was found in seven of the eight sequenced donors, with one seronegative. Several donors showed these clonotypes also leading the CD3+CD56-NKG2C+ fraction.

The chain combines TRBV10-3 with TRBJ2-5; 10 nucleotides line up with TRBD2. The sequenced material came from PBMCs. The sequence was obtained from a young woman in good health. Written as DNA, the CDR3 is TGTGCCATCGGACTAGCGGAGCGAGAGACCCAGTACTTC. Residues: CAIGLAERETQYF.